A single sample is the source of the 9 T cell receptor beta chains below, sequenced in a study of blood T cell repertoires in COVID-19. The method was immunoSEQ multiplex PCR; TCRdb's version includes in-frame clones alone and lacks a portion of them. The sample carries roughly 290,000 clones, about 80% recorded once. The sample was peripheral blood. These receptors all come from a person aged 65-85 years with COVID-19, enrolled during active disease.

V is TRBV6-1 and J is TRBJ1-2, with 7 positions matching TRBD1. The CDR3 has 16 amino acids. V was pared by 3 bases and J by 2 bases, with 9 bases of the junction left unmatched. In germline, CDR1 is MNHNS, CDR2 SASEGT. The CDR3 nucleotides are TGTGCCAGCAGTGACGGGACAGCGACTTTAAACTATGGCTACACCTTC. It is translated as CASSDGTATLNYGYTF.

V is TRBV28 and J is TRBJ1-1; D is possibly TRBD1 (5 bases). The V end lost 10 bases, the J end lost 4 bases, and 19 bases lay between the germline ends. The CDR3 contains 14 residues. The germline V gene has CDR1 MDHEN and CDR2 SYDVKM. DNA of the CDR3: TGTGCCACCTCAGGAACAGGCTCCCTCACTGAAGCTTTCTTT. Its translation is CATSGTGSLTEAFF.

The chain uses TRBV4-2 and TRBJ2-2; TRBD2 agrees at 11 bases. Germline lookup yields CDR1 LGHNA and CDR2 YNFKEQ. CDR3 length equals 15 residues. Losses at the gene ends were 3 bases for V and 5 bases for J; bases not matched to a gene: 2. CDR3 nucleotide sequence: TGTGCCAGCAGCCAGAGGACTAGCGGGACCGGGGAGCTGTTTTTT. It encodes CASSQRTSGTGELFF.

The chain links TRBV6-1 to TRBJ1-2; 7 bases align to TRBD1. Germline V gene data show CDR1 as MNHNS and CDR2 as SASEGT. The CDR3 has 13 residues. The V segment lost 3 bases and the J segment 3 bases; nucleotides outside the gene matches: 1. The CDR3 region is CASSDDRDYGYTF. The CDR3 region has the DNA TGTGCCAGCAGTGACGACAGGGACTATGGCTACACCTTC.

J is TRBJ2-5 and V is TRBV7-3; 9 bases match TRBD2. The CDR3 runs to 15 residues. Trimming took 1 base from V and 4 from J; bases not matched to a gene: 4. Germline assignment: CDR1 SGHTA and CDR2 FQGTGA. The CDR3 spells CASSLNPSGVETQYF. In nucleotides, the CDR3 is TGTGCCAGCAGCTTAAATCCTAGCGGGGTAGAGACCCAGTACTTC.

The gene calls are TRBV19 and TRBJ1-1, with 8 bases matching TRBD1. Trimming removed 6 bases from V and 0 bases from J; junction bases left unmatched: 6. Germline V lookup: CDR1 LNHDA, CDR2 SQIVND (reference sequence). The CDR3 contains 15 residues. CDR3 protein: CASRQAGGMNTEAFF. Here the CDR3 DNA reads TGTGCCAGTAGACAAGCAGGGGGCATGAACACTGAAGCTTTCTTT.

The rearrangement uses TRBV7-3 and TRBJ1-5; 8 nucleotides agree with TRBD1. Germline V gene data show CDR1 as SGHTA and CDR2 as FQGTGA. V lost 10 bases and J lost 6; bases outside the gene matches: 14. The CDR3 covers 15 residues. CDR3 region: CATTQEDRDGQPQHF. In nucleotides, the CDR3 is TGTGCCACTACGCAGGAGGACAGGGACGGTCAGCCCCAGCATTTT.

The J gene is TRBJ1-4, the V gene TRBV2; weak D call: TRBD1 (6 bases). V was shortened by 10 bases and J by 10 bases, with 31 bases between the two germline ends. Germline CDR1 reads SNHLY; CDR2 reads FYNNEI. The CDR3 consists of 17 residues. Here the CDR3 reads CAIQPGPTGTQGRKLFF. The CDR3 DNA reads TGTGCCATCCAGCCAGGGCCAACCGGGACACAGGGAAGAAAACTGTTTTTT.

V is TRBV9 and J is TRBJ2-7; 8 positions match TRBD1. V trimming: 0 bases; J trimming: 7 bases; junction bases outside the gene matches: 6. The CDR3 is 14 amino acids. The germline V gene has CDR1 SGDLS and CDR2 YYNGEE. The CDR3 region is CASSVDQGAREQYF. The DNA of the CDR3 is TGTGCCAGCAGCGTAGATCAGGGGGCGCGGGAGCAGTACTTC.